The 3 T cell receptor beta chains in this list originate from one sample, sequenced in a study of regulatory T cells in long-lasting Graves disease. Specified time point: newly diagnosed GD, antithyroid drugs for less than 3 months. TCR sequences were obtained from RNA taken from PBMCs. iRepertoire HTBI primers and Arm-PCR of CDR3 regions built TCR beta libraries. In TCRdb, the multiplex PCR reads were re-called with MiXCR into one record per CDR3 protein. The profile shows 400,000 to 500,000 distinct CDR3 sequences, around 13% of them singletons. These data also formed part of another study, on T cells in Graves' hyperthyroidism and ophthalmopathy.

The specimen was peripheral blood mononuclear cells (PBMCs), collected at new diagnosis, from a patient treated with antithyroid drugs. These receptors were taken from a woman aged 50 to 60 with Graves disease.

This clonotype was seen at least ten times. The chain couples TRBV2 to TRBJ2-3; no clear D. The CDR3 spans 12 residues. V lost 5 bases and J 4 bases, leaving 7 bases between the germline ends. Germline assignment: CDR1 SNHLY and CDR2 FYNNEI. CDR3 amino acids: CASSFRSDTQYF. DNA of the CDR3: TGTGCCAGCAGTTTCCGATCAGATACGCAGTATTTT.

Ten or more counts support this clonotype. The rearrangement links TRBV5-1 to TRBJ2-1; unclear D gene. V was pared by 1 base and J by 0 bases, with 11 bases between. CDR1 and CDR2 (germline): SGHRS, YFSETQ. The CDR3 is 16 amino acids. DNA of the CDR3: TGCGCCAGCAGCTTGTTAGGCGGCCTCTCCTACAATGAGCAGTTCTTC. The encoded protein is CASSLLGGLSYNEQFF.

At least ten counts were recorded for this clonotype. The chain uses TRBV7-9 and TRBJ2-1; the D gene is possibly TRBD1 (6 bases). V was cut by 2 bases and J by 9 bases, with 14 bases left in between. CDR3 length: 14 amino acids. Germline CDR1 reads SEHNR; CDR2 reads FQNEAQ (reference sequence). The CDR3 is CASSLIGTSTEQFF. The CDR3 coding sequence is TGTGCCAGCAGCTTAATAGGGACATCAACTGAGCAGTTCTTC. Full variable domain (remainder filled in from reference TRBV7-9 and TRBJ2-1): DTGVSQNPRHKITKRGQNVTFRCDPISEHNRLYWYRQTLGQGPEFLTYFQNEAQLEKSRLLSDRFSAERPKGSFSTLEIQRTEQGDSAMYLCASSLIGTSTEQFFGPGTRLTVL.